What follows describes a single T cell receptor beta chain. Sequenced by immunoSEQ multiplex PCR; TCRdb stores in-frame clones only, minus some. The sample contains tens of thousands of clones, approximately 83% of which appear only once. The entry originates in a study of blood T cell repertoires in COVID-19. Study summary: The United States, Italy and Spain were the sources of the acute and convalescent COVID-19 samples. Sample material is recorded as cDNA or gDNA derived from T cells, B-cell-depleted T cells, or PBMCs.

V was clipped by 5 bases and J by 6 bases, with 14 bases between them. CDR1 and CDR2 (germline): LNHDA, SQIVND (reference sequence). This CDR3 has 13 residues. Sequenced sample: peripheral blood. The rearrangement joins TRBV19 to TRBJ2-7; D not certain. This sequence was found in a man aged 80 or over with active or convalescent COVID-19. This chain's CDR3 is CASSEASPAEQYF. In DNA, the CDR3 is TGTGCCAGTAGTGAGGCATCTCCCGCCGAGCAGTACTTC.